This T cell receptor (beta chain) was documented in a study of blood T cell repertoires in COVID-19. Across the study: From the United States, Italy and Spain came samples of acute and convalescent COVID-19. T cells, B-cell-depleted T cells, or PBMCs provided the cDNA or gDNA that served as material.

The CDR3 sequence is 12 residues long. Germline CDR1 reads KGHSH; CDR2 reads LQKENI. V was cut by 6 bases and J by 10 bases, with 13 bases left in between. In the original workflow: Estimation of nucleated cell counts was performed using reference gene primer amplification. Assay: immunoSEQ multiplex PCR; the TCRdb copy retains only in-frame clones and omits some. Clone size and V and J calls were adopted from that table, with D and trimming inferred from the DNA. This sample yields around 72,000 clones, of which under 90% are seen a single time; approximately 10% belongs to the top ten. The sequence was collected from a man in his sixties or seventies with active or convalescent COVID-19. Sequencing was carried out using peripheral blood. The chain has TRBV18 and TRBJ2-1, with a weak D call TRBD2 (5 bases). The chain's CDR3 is CASSSGGVEQFF. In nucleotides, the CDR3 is TGTGCCAGCTCTTCAGGAGGCGTGGAGCAGTTCTTC.